A selection of T cell receptor beta chains follows, all from one sample in a study of cytomegalovirus exposure and HLA in healthy donors. Sequenced by immunoSEQ multiplex PCR; TCRdb stores in-frame clones only, minus some. The table lists about 160,000 clones, roughly 79% of them singletons. Sequenced input: PBMCs. These receptors all stem from a woman aged 45-60 years in good health and CMV-seronegative. CDR3s leave out the opening cysteine and the closing phenylalanine or tryptophan. The D gene is left open where the match is weak.

ASSQDTTNEKLF	TRBJ1-4	TRBV7-9	.
ASSIGRQNPYDNTEAF	TRBJ1-1	TRBV19	.
ASSQDRNQPQH	TRBJ1-5	TRBV18	.
ASSLVGSPSYNEQF	TRBJ2-1	TRBV5-1	.
ASSLGRQKTSDEAF	TRBJ1-1	TRBV13	.
ASSLEVGLADTDTQY	TRBJ2-3	TRBV4-2	TRBD2
ASSSAGTGSEKLF	TRBJ1-4	TRBV28	TRBD1
ASSPTTPTGNYGYT	TRBJ1-2	TRBV18	.
ASSIVPSGLKSSYNEQF	TRBJ2-1	TRBV19	TRBD2
ASSVTAGSHQPQH	TRBJ1-5	TRBV27	.
ASSSRDRGLPGSNQPQH	TRBJ1-5	TRBV19	TRBD1
ASSGGGGTNEQF	TRBJ2-1	TRBV6-1	TRBD2
ASSMGASGVGIQY	TRBJ2-4	TRBV19	.
ASSEKTRTIY	TRBJ1-3	TRBV6-6	.
ASSPTGGNEKLF	TRBJ1-4	TRBV18	.
ASSIARTSLSNQPQH	TRBJ1-5	TRBV19	.
ASSLDRGTYEQY	TRBJ2-7	TRBV2	TRBD1
ASRGGVASSYEQY	TRBJ2-7	TRBV5-4	.
ASSRTGDTYGYT	TRBJ1-2	TRBV6-5	TRBD1
ASSLGQGAGGELF	TRBJ2-2	TRBV7-2	TRBD1
ASSPRTGGIGYT	TRBJ1-2	TRBV7-8	TRBD1
SVLAGGPYEQY	TRBJ2-7	TRBV29-1	TRBD2
ASSFGYNSPLH	TRBJ1-6	TRBV11-3	.
ASSDRVYNSPLH	TRBJ1-6	TRBV6-6	TRBD1
ASSKGPRDTYNEQF	TRBJ2-1	TRBV21-1	.
ASSPTANTEAF	TRBJ1-1	TRBV18	.
SVAGRSSYNEQF	TRBJ2-1	TRBV29-1	TRBD2
ASSLNSGNTGELF	TRBJ2-2	TRBV7-9	.
ASSPRAEGGELF	TRBJ2-2	TRBV18	.
AISEPNRAGGKVREQY	TRBJ2-7	TRBV10-3	TRBD2
ASSQSNSPLH	TRBJ1-6	TRBV14	.
ASSYSTGIGTEAF	TRBJ1-1	TRBV6-6	TRBD1
ASSASPGGPGGEQF	TRBJ2-1	TRBV7-3	TRBD2
ASSSTGSGQETQY	TRBJ2-5	TRBV7-2	TRBD1
ASRKGQSNYGYT	TRBJ1-2	TRBV6-1	TRBD1
ASSSRVITEAF	TRBJ1-1	TRBV7-9	.
ASSKKTGEGYT	TRBJ1-2	TRBV21-1	.
ASNRREGWTDTQY	TRBJ2-3	TRBV2	TRBD2
ASSQVSWRTSGNTIY	TRBJ1-3	TRBV14	.
ASAGTSGSYEQY	TRBJ2-7	TRBV6-1	TRBD2
ASSQMTRYEQY	TRBJ2-7	TRBV4-2	.
ASSSSRTGKETQY	TRBJ2-5	TRBV5-6	TRBD1
ASSPRTGGSNTGELF	TRBJ2-2	TRBV18	TRBD1
ASSLTVKGTQY	TRBJ2-5	TRBV18	.
ASSSRGHSMTSGANVLT	TRBJ2-6	TRBV13	TRBD1
ASSQGLVVSYEQY	TRBJ2-7	TRBV7-2	TRBD2
ASSPRLDGNTIY	TRBJ1-3	TRBV7-2	.
ASSPPGGAGTDTQY	TRBJ2-3	TRBV19	TRBD2